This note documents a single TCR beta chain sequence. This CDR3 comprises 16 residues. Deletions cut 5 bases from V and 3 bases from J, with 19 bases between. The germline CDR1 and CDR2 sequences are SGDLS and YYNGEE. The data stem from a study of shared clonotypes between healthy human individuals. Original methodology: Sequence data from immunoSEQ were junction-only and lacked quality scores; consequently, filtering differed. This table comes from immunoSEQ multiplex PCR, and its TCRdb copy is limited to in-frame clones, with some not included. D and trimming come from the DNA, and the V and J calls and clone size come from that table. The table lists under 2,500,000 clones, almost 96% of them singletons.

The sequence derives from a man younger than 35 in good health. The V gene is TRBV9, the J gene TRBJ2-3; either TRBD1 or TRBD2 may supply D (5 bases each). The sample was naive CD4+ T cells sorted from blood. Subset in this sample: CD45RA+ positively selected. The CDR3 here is CASSQSRRGITDTQYF. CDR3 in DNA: TGTGCCAGCAGTCAGAGCCGCCGGGGCATAACAGATACGCAGTATTTT.